A single sample is the source of the 5 T cell receptor beta chains below, sequenced in a study of blood T cells in healthy people across ages. A second PCR, run for about 6 to 11 cycles, used a sample-barcoded 5' primer plus a J-beta primer mix. TCRdb re-called the 5' RACE reads with MiXCR, one entry per CDR3 protein. Among approximately 350,000 distinct CDR3 sequences, over 45% were seen once, and the ten largest hold approximately 51%. Sequencing input: blood. These receptors all stem from a man between 60 and 75 years old in good health.

The table lists this clonotype with a few counts. The chain recombines TRBV20-1 with TRBJ1-2; a possible D gene is TRBD1 (6 bases). Between the trimmed V and J ends, which lost 4 bases and 3 bases, there was a span of 21 bases. CDR1 is DFQATT and CDR2 is SNEGSKA in the germline V gene (reference sequence). The length of the CDR3 is 16 residues. In DNA, the CDR3 is TGCAGTGCTACGGGGGGGCCTAGGACGAAGGACTATGGCTACACCTTC. Amino acids: CSATGGPRTKDYGYTF.

This clonotype came up a few times. The V and J genes are TRBV5-1 and TRBJ2-7; 14 bases match TRBD2. Trimming removed 2 bases from V and 5 bases from J; junction bases left unmatched: 18. The CDR3 loop spans 20 amino acids. The germline V gene encodes CDR1 SGHRS and CDR2 YFSETQ. The CDR3 DNA follows: TGCGCCAGCAGCTTCACTGGGGGTCCCGGGACTAGCGGGAGCGTCGACGAGCAGTACTTC. Translated: CASSFTGGPGTSGSVDEQYF.

In the case of this clonotype: A much bigger clone sits one base away, suggesting this may be a read error. This chain connects TRBV7-2 to TRBJ2-7; 10 bases line up with TRBD2. Germline CDR1 is SGHTA and CDR2 is FQGNSA. J lost 7 bases, V lost 5 bases, and 8 bases had no gene match. This CDR3 is 14 amino acids long. For the CDR3, the DNA is TGTGCCAGCAGCCCGACCCTAGCGGGAGTGGAGCAGTACTTC. Protein: CASSPTLAGVEQYF. Variable domain in full (rest from reference TRBV7-2 and TRBJ2-7): GAGVSQSPSNKVTEKGKDVELRCDPISGHTALYWYRQSLGQGLEFLIYFQGNSAPDKSGLPSDRFSAERTGGSVSTLTIQRTQQEDSAVYLCASSPTLAGVEQYFGPGTRLTVT.

On this clonotype: Given a much more abundant clone one base away, this may be a read error. J is TRBJ2-7 and V is TRBV5-1, with D possibly being TRBD1 or TRBD2 (6 bases each). The CDR3 spans 15 residues. Per the germline V gene, CDR1 is SGHRS and CDR2 is YFSETQ. Trimming removed 1 base at V and 7 bases at J, with 18 bases between. CDR3 nucleotides: TGCGCCAGCAGCTTGAGCGACGGGGGCCCAAATGAGCAGTACTTC. Translating it yields CASSLSDGGPNEQYF.

V and J are TRBV11-2 and TRBJ2-5; D is unresolved. The J call may not be correct, given that the DNA end is closer to TRBJ2-7. CDR3 length: 14 amino acids. Germline V gene lookup returns CDR1 SGHAT and CDR2 FQNNGV. CDR3 nucleotides: TGTGCCAGCAGCTTAATCTTTAGTTCCTACGAGCAGTACTTC. Its protein is CASSLIFSSYEQYF.